These 6 T cell receptor beta chains share one sample of origin, sequenced in a study of cytomegalovirus exposure and HLA in healthy donors. PCR employed 60 Vbeta and 13 Jbeta primers. This table comes from immunoSEQ multiplex PCR, and its TCRdb copy is limited to in-frame clones, with some not included. The sample carries 110,000 or so clones, about 80% recorded once. Specimen: PBMCs. The receptors shown here come from a woman between 18 and 29 years old in good health and CMV-seronegative.

The rearrangement uses TRBV19 and TRBJ2-1, with 12 bases matching TRBD2. The CDR3 loop spans 16 amino acids. Germline V gene data show CDR1 as LNHDA and CDR2 as SQIVND (reference sequence). The J segment lost 5 bases and the V segment lost 6 bases, leaving 8 bases of the junction unmatched. As DNA, the CDR3 is TGTGCCAGTAGCCCCCTAGCGGGAGGGCCGAACAATGAGCAGTTCTTC. Amino acid sequence: CASSPLAGGPNNEQFF. The full variable domain, in which reference TRBV19 and TRBJ2-1 provide the parts outside the CDR3, is DGGITQSPKYLFRKEGQNVTLSCEQNLNHDAMYWYRQDPGQGLRLIYYSQIVNDFQKGDIAEGYSVSREKKESFPLTVTSAQKNPTAFYLCASSPLAGGPNNEQFFGPGTRLTVL.

The V and J genes are TRBV15 and TRBJ2-1; tentatively, D is TRBD2 (7 bases). V was pared by 0 bases and J by 4 bases, with 10 bases between. This CDR3 is built from 15 residues. Germline values: CDR1 LNHNV, CDR2 YYDKDF (reference sequence). The CDR3 is CATSRERGAYNEQFF. The CDR3 coding sequence is TGTGCCACCAGCAGAGAACGGGGGGCGTACAATGAGCAGTTCTTC. Variable domain in full (rest from reference TRBV15 and TRBJ2-1): DAMVIQNPRYQVTQFGKPVTLSCSQTLNHNVMYWYQQKSSQAPKLLFHYYDKDFNNEADTPDNFQSRRPNTSFCFLDIRSPGLGDTAMYLCATSRERGAYNEQFFGPGTRLTVL.

This clone appeared once. The genes are TRBV7-2 and TRBJ1-6; D may be TRBD1 (5 bases). Trimming stripped 8 bases from V and 6 bases from J, with 17 bases between. CDR1 and CDR2 (germline): SGHTA, FQGNSA. The CDR3 runs 15 residues. CDR3 region: CASLYAGTVNSPLHF. CDR3 DNA sequence: TGTGCCAGCCTGTACGCCGGGACTGTTAATTCACCCCTCCACTTT.

The chain uses TRBV28 and TRBJ2-2, with D perhaps matching TRBD2 (5 bases). V gave up 3 bases and J gave up 1 base, with 9 bases separating them. Germline V CDR1 and CDR2: MDHEN, SYDVKM. CDR3 length: 15 amino acids. CDR3 in amino acids: CASSFRGLNTGELFF. CDR3 bases: TGTGCCAGCAGTTTTCGGGGTTTGAACACCGGGGAGCTGTTTTTT.

The rearrangement uses TRBV5-4 and TRBJ1-4; 9 bases fit TRBD1. In germline, CDR1 is SGHNT, CDR2 YYREEE (reference sequence). Trimming took 4 bases from V and 6 from J; bases not matched to a gene: 4. CDR3 length: 14 residues. Written as DNA, the CDR3 is TGTGCCAGCAGCAGGACAGGGGTCGATGAAAAACTGTTTTTT. The encoded protein is CASSRTGVDEKLFF.

This rearrangement joins TRBV7-9 to TRBJ1-1; the D is unclear. Between the trimmed V and J ends, which lost 2 bases and 4 bases, there was a span of 17 bases. The CDR3 runs to 16 residues. Germline V CDR1 and CDR2: SEHNR, FQNEAQ (reference sequence). CDR3 DNA: TGTGCCAGCAGCTTAAGCGTTGACTCCTCGGGCACTGAAGCTTTCTTT. This codes for CASSLSVDSSGTEAFF.